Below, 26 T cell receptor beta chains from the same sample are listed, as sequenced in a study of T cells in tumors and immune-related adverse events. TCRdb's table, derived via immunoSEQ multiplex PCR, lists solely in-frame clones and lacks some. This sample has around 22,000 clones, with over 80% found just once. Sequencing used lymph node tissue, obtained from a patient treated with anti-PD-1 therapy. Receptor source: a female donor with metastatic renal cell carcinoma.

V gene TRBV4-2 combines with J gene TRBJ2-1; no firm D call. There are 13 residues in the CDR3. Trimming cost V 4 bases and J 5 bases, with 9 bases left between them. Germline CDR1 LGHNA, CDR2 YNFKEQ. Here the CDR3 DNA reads TGTGCCAGCAGCCTGGGCCTTAACAATGAGCAGTTCTTC. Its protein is CASSLGLNNEQFF.

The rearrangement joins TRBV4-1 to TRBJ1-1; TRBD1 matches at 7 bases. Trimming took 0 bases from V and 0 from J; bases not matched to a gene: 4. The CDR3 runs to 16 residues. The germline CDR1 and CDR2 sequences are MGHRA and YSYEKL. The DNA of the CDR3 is TGCGCCAGCAGCCAAGATTGGACAGGCGTGAACACTGAAGCTTTCTTT. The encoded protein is CASSQDWTGVNTEAFF.

The chain's CDR3 is CASRGSAPMNTEAFF. The CDR3 DNA reads as TGTGCCAGCAGAGGGTCGGCGCCGATGAACACTGAAGCTTTCTTT. The rearrangement links TRBV6-5 to TRBJ1-1; D is unclear. There are 15 residues in the CDR3. Germline CDR1 and CDR2: MNHEY and SVGAGI. Trimming left V 6 bases short and J 0 bases short, with 14 bases between.

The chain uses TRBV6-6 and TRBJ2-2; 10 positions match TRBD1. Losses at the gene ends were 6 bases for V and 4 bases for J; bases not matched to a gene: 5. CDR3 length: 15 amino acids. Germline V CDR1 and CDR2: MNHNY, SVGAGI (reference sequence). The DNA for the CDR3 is TGTGCCAGCAGATCGGACAGGGGGGGCACCGGGGAGCTGTTTTTT. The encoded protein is CASRSDRGGTGELFF.

The CDR3 loop is CASSPGLASYNEQFF. As DNA, the CDR3 is TGTGCCAGCAGCCCGGGACTAGCGAGCTACAATGAGCAGTTCTTC. This chain joins TRBV11-2 and TRBJ2-1; 10 bases align to TRBD2. V shed 5 bases and J 3 bases; nucleotides not matched to a gene: 4. The germline V gene has CDR1 SGHAT and CDR2 FQNNGV. The CDR3 length is 15 residues.

This chain's CDR3 is CASSPQTVNTEAFF. The CDR3 DNA sequence: TGTGCCAGCAGCCCTCAGACAGTGAACACTGAAGCTTTCTTT. V gene TRBV4-2 combines with J gene TRBJ1-1, with D possibly TRBD1 on 5 matching bases. CDR1 and CDR2 (germline): LGHNA, YNFKEQ. This CDR3 region has 14 residues. V was clipped by 4 bases and J by 0 bases, with 9 bases between them.

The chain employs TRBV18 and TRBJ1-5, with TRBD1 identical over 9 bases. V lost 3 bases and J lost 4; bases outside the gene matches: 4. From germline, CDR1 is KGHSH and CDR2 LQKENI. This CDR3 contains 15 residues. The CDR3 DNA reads TGTGCCAGCTCACCTTCCGGGACAGGGAATCAGCCCCAGCATTTT. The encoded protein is CASSPSGTGNQPQHF.

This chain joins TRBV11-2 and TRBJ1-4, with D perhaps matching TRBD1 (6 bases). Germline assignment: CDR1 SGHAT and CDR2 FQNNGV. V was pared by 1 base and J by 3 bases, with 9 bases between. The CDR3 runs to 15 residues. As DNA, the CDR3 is TGTGCCAGCAGCTTAGGGGGGCTGGCTAATGAAAAACTGTTTTTT. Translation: CASSLGGLANEKLFF.

In nucleotides, the CDR3 is TGTGCCAGCAGCTTAGATCCGGGACAAAGCTACGAGCAGTACTTC. Protein: CASSLDPGQSYEQYF. The V call is TRBV11-2, the J call TRBJ2-7; D might be TRBD1 (6 bases). The germline V and J ends were trimmed by 0 bases and 3 bases, with 12 bases remaining between them. Germline V gives CDR1 SGHAT, CDR2 FQNNGV. This CDR3 comprises 15 residues.

The CDR3 region has the DNA TGCGCCAGCAGCCAGGTTAGCGGGAGGGCTTTGGATACGCAGTATTTT. Its translation is CASSQVSGRALDTQYF. J is TRBJ2-3 and V is TRBV4-1; 11 positions agree with TRBD2. Germline CDR1 MGHRA, CDR2 YSYEKL. CDR3 length: 16 amino acids. The V segment lost 3 bases and the J segment 6 bases; nucleotides outside the gene matches: 8.

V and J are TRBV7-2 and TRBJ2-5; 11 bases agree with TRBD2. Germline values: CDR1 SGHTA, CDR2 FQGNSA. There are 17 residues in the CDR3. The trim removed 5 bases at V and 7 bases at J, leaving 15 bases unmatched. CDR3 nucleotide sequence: TGTGCCAGCAGCCCGACTCCCACTAGCGGGGGCGGGGGGACCCAGTACTTC. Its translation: CASSPTPTSGGGGTQYF.

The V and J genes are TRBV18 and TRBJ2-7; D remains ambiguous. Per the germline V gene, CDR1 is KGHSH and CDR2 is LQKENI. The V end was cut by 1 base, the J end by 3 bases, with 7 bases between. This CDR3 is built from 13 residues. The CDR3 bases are TGTGCCAGCTCACCACTCGCATACTACGAGCAGTACTTC. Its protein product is CASSPLAYYEQYF.

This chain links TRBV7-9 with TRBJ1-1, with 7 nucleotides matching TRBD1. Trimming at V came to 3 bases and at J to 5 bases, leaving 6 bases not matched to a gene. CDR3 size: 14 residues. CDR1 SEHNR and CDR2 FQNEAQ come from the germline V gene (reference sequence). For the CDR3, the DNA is TGTGCCAGCAGCTTTACAGGGGTAGAGACTGAAGCTTTCTTT. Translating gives CASSFTGVETEAFF. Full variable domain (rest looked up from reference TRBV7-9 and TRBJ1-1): DTGVSQNPRHKITKRGQNVTFRCDPISEHNRLYWYRQTLGQGPEFLTYFQNEAQLEKSRLLSDRFSAERPKGSFSTLEIQRTEQGDSAMYLCASSFTGVETEAFFGQGTRLTVV.

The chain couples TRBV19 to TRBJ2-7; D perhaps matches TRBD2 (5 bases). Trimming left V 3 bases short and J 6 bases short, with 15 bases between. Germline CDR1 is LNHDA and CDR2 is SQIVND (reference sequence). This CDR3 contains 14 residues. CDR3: CASSMAVTIREQYF. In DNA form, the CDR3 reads TGTGCCAGTAGTATGGCGGTGACTATCCGCGAGCAGTACTTC.

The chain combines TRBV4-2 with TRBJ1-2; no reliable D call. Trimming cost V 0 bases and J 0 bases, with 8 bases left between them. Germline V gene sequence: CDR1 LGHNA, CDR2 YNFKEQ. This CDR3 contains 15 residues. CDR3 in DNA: TGTGCCAGCAGCCAAGATCTACTAGCTAACTATGGCTACACCTTC. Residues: CASSQDLLANYGYTF.

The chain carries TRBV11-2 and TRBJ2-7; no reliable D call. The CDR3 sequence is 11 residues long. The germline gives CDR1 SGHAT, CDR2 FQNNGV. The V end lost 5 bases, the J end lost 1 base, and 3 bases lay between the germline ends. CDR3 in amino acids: CASSESYEQYF. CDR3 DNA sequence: TGTGCCAGCAGCGAATCCTACGAGCAGTACTTC.

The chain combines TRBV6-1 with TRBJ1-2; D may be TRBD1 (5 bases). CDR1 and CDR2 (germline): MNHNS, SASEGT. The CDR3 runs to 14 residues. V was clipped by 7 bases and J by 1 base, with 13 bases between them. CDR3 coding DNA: TGTGCCAGCACCCCGGGACTCCTTAACTATGGCTACACCTTC. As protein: CASTPGLLNYGYTF.

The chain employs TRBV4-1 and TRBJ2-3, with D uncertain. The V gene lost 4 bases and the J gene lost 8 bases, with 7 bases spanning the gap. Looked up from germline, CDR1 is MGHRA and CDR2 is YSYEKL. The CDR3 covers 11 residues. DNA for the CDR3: TGCGCCAGCAGCCTCGGCGGTACGCAGTATTTT. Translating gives CASSLGGTQYF.

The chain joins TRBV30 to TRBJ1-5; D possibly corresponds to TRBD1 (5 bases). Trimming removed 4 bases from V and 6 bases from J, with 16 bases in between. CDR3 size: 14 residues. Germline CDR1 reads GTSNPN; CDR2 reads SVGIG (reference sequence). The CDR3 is CAWNTQGLGQPQHF. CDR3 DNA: TGTGCCTGGAATACCCAGGGTTTAGGTCAGCCCCAGCATTTT.

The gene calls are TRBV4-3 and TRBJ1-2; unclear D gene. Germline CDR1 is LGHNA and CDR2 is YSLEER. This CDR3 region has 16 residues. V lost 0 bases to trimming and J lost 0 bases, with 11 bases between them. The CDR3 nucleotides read TGCGCCAGCAGCCAAGATGTTAGGGTGTCTAACTATGGCTACACCTTC. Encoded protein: CASSQDVRVSNYGYTF.

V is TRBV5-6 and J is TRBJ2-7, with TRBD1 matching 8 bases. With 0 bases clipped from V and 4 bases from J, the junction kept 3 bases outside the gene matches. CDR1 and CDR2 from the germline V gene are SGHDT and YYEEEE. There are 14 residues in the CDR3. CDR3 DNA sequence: TGTGCCAGCAGCTTGGGACAGGGGAAATACGAGCAGTACTTC. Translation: CASSLGQGKYEQYF.

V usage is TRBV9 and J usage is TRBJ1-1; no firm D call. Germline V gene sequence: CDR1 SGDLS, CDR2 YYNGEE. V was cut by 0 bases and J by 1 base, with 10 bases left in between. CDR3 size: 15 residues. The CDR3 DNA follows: TGTGCCAGCAGCGTAGGGTTAGGTGAGAACACTGAAGCTTTCTTT. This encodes CASSVGLGENTEAFF.

The CDR3 DNA is TGTGCCAGCAGCTGGAGGACAGGGTTGGGCTACGAGCAGTACTTC. Its protein is CASSWRTGLGYEQYF. The chain recombines TRBV7-2 with TRBJ2-7; TRBD1 matches at 8 bases. With V trimmed by 4 bases and J by 3 bases, 8 bases remained unmatched. This CDR3 comprises 15 residues. Germline CDR1 and CDR2: SGHTA and FQGNSA.

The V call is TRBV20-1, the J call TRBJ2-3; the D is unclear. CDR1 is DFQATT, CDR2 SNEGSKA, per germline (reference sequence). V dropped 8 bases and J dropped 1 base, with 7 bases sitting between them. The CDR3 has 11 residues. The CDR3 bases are TGCAGTCACCGCCGCACAGATACGCAGTATTTT. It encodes CSHRRTDTQYF.

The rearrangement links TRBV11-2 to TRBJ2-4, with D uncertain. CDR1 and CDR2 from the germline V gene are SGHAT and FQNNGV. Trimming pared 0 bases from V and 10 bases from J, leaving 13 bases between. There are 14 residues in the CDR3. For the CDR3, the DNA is TGTGCCAGCAGCTTAGAACTGGGGATGGAAATTCAGTACTTC. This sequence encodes CASSLELGMEIQYF.

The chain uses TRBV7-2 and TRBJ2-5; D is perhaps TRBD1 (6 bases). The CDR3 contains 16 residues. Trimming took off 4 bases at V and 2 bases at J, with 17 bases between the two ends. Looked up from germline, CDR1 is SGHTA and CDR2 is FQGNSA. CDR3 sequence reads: CASSSPPGHQQETQYF. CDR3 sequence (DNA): TGTGCCAGCAGCTCCCCGCCGGGACACCAACAAGAGACCCAGTACTTC.